These T cell receptor beta chains were read from a single sample in a study of T cells in localized non-small cell lung cancer. This table comes from immunoSEQ multiplex PCR, and its TCRdb copy is limited to in-frame clones, with some not included. Among 25,000 to 35,000 clones listed, approximately 90% were seen once. This specimen consisted of peripheral blood, obtained before any cancer treatment. The receptors shown here come from a female donor at least 60 years old with stage III squamous cell lung carcinoma. Each CDR3 is given with its conserved first and last residue. D genes are given only for firm matches. Part of the rows lack a size; the others show once, few, many or a class for expanded clones.

v_gene	d_gene	j_gene	abundance	CDR3aa	CDR3nt
TRBV7-2	.	TRBJ2-5	.	CASGPPGRQETQYF	TGTGCCAGCGGCCCCCCGGGGAGACAAGAGACCCAGTACTTC
TRBV11-3	.	TRBJ2-1	.	CASSEGPLNEQFF	TGTGCCAGCAGCGAAGGGCCCCTCAATGAGCAGTTCTTC
TRBV28	TRBD1	TRBJ2-2	.	CASSLQFLAFGQGAWTGELFF	TGTGCCAGCAGTCTGCAGTTTCTGGCTTTTGGGCAGGGGGCATGGACCGGGGAGCTGTTTTTT
TRBV6-5	TRBD2	TRBJ2-1	.	CASSYRAGGPGNEQFF	TGTGCCAGCAGTTACAGGGCGGGAGGTCCCGGGAATGAGCAGTTCTTC
TRBV7-2	.	TRBJ2-5	.	CASSLDQETQYF	TGTGCCAGCAGCTTAGACCAAGAGACCCAGTACTTC
TRBV5-1	TRBD1	TRBJ2-1	once	CASSRSGTGLDEQFF	TGCGCCAGCAGCCGATCCGGGACAGGCCTCGATGAGCAGTTCTTC
TRBV2	.	TRBJ1-6	.	CASSELPPSSYNSPLHF	TGTGCCAGCAGTGAATTACCGCCGAGCTCCTATAATTCACCCCTCCACTTT
TRBV6-6	.	TRBJ1-1	few	CASTFTVNTEAFF	TGTGCCAGCACCTTCACAGTGAACACTGAAGCTTTCTTT
TRBV5-6	.	TRBJ1-1	.	CASSYTGFLGTEAFF	TGTGCCAGCAGCTACACAGGGTTCTTGGGCACTGAAGCTTTCTTT
TRBV6-6	TRBD1	TRBJ2-7	once	CASNLQGPPYEQYF	TGTGCCAGCAACCTACAGGGGCCCCCCTACGAGCAGTACTTC
TRBV18	.	TRBJ1-2	.	CASSPQGGSYGYTF	TGTGCCAGCTCACCACAGGGGGGGTCCTATGGCTACACCTTC
TRBV15	.	TRBJ1-1	.	CATSRDGGLTEAFF	TGTGCCACCAGCAGAGATGGGGGTCTCACTGAAGCTTTCTTT
TRBV7-2	.	TRBJ2-5	.	CASSKSVVSGSGETQYF	TGTGCCAGCAGCAAAAGCGTAGTGAGTGGCTCGGGAGAGACCCAGTACTTC
TRBV7-9	.	TRBJ1-1	.	CASQNPGDTEAFF	TGTGCCAGCCAGAACCCCGGTGACACTGAAGCTTTCTTT
TRBV28	.	TRBJ1-5	.	CASSLLGLPQHF	TGTGCCAGCAGTTTACTGGGACTGCCCCAGCATTTT